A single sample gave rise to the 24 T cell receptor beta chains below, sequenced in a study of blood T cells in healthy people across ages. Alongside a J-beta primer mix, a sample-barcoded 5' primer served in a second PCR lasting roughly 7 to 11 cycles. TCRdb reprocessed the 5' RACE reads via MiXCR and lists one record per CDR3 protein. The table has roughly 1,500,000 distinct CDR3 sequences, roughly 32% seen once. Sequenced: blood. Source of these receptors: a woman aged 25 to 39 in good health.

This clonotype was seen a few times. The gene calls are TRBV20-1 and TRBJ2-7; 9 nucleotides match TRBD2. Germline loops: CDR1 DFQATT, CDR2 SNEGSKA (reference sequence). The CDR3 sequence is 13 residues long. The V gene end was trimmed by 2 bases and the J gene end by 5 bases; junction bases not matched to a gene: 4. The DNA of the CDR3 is TGCAGTGCTAGATATTCTAGCGGGAACGAGCAGTACTTC. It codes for CSARYSSGNEQYF.

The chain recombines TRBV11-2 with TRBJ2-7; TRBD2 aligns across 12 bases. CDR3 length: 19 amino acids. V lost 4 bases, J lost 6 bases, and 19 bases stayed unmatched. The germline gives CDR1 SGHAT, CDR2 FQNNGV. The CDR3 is CASSSIQWPGLAGSAEQYF. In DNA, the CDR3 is TGTGCCAGCAGCTCGATTCAGTGGCCGGGACTAGCGGGTTCGGCCGAGCAGTACTTC.

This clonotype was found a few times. The CDR3 DNA follows: TGTGCCAGCAGTTATAGCAACTCCTACAATGAGCAGTTCTTC. Amino acids: CASSYSNSYNEQFF. The V gene is TRBV25-1, the J gene TRBJ2-1; D not resolved. Germline CDR1 reads MGHDK; CDR2 reads SYGVNS. V lost 5 bases, J lost 0 bases, and 8 bases lay in between. This CDR3 is built from 14 residues.

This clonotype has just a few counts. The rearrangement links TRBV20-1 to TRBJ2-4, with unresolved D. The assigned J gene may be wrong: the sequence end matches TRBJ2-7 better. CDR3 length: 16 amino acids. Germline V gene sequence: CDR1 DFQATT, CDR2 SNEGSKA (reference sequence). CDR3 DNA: TGCAGTGCTAGGGCTGACATGAAGAGGCTGGGCTACGAGCAGTACTTC. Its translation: CSARADMKRLGYEQYF.

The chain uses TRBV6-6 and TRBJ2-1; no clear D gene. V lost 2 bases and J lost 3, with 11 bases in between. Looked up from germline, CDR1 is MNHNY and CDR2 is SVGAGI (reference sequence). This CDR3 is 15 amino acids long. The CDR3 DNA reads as TGTGCCAGCAGTTACAACCTGGACCTCTACAATGAGCAGTTCTTC. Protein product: CASSYNLDLYNEQFF.

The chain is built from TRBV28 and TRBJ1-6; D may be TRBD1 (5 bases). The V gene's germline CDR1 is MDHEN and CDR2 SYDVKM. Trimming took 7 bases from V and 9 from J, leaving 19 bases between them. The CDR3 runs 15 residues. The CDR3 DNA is TGTGCCAGCACCTTCGGCTATGGGGGTACTTCACCCCTCCACTTT. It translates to CASTFGYGGTSPLHF.

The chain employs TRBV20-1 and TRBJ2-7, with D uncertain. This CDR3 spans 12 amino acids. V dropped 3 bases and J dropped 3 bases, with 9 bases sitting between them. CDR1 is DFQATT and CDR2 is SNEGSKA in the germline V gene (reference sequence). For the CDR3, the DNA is TGCAGTGCTAGGTCTCGTAACTACGAGCAGTACTTC. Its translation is CSARSRNYEQYF.

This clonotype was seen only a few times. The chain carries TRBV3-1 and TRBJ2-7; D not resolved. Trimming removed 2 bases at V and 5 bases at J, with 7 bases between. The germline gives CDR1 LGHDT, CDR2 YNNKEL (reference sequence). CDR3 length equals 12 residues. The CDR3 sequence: CASSQKGHEQYF. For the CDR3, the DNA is TGTGCCAGCAGCCAAAAGGGCCACGAGCAGTACTTC.

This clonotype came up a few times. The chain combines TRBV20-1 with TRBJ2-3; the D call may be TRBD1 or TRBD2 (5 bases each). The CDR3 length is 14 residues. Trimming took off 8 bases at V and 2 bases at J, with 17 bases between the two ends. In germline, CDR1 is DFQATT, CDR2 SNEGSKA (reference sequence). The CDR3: CSPIGPGTTDTQYF. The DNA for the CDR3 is TGCAGTCCAATAGGGCCGGGGACCACAGATACGCAGTATTTT.

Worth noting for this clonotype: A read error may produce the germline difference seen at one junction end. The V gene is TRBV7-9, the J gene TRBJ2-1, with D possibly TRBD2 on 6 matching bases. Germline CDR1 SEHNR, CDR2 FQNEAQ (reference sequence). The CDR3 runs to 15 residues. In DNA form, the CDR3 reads TGTGCCAGCAGCCTAGCGATGGGTTTTAACGATGGGCAGTTCTTC. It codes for CASSLAMGFNDGQFF.

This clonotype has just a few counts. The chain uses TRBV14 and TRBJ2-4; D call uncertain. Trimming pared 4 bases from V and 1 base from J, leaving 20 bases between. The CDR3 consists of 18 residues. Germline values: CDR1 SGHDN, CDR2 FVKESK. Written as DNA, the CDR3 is TGTGCCAGCAGCCCATTTGTAGGAAGCGTAGGGGCCAAAAACATTCAGTACTTC. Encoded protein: CASSPFVGSVGAKNIQYF.

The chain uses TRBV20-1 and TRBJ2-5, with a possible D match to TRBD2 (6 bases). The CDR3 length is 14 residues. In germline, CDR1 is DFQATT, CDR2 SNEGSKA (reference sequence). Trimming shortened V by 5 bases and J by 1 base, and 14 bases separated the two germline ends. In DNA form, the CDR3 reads TGCAGTGCTCAGGCACTAGCTTCCCAAGAGACCCAGTACTTC. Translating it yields CSAQALASQETQYF.

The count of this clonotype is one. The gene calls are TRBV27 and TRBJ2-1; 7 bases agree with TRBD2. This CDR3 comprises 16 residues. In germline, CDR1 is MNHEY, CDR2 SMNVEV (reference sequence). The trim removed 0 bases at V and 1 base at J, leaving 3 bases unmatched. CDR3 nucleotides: TGTGCCAGCAGTTTATCGGTCGGGGGGTCCTACAATGAGCAGTTCTTC. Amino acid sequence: CASSLSVGGSYNEQFF.

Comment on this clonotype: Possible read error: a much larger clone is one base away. The CDR3 loop is CTSSQGLEYNEQFF. The DNA for the CDR3 is TGCACCAGCAGCCAGGGACTAGAATACAATGAGCAGTTCTTC. This chain uses TRBV5-1 with TRBJ2-1; the match to TRBD2 covers 8 bases. The CDR3 is 14 amino acids. The germline V gene has CDR1 SGHRS and CDR2 YFSETQ.

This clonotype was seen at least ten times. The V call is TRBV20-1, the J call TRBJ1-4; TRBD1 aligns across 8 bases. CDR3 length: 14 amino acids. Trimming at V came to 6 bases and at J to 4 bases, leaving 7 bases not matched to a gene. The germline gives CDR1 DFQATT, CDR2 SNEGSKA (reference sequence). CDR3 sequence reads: CSALGQGFNEKLFF. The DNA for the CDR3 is TGCAGTGCCCTTGGACAGGGCTTTAATGAAAAACTGTTTTTT.

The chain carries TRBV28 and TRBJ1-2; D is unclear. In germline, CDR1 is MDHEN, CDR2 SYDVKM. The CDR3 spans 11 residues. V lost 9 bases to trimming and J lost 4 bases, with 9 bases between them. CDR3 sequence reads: CASGPPYGYTF. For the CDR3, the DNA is TGTGCCAGTGGTCCACCCTATGGCTACACCTTC.

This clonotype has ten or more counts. The DNA of the CDR3 is TGCGCCAGCAGCCTCACGATGGGGACTAGCAATGAGCAGTTCTTC. Translating gives CASSLTMGTSNEQFF. The chain carries TRBV4-1 and TRBJ2-1; 8 bases agree with TRBD2. CDR1 and CDR2 from the germline V gene are MGHRA and YSYEKL. V gave up 4 bases and J gave up 6 bases; unmatched junction bases: 8. This CDR3 contains 15 residues.

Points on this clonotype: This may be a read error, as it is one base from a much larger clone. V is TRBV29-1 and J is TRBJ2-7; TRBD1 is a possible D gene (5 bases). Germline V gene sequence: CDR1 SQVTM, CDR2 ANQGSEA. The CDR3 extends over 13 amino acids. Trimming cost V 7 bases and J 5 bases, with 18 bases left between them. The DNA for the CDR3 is TGCAGCGCCTCCGCCAGTCCAGGGAACGAGCAGTACTTC. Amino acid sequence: CSASASPGNEQYF.

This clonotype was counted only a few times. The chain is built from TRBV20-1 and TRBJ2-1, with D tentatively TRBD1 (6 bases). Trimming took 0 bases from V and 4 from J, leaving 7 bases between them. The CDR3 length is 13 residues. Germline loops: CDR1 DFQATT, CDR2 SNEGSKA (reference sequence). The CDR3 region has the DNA TGCAGTGCTAGAGAGGACAGATACAATGAGCAGTTCTTC. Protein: CSAREDRYNEQFF.

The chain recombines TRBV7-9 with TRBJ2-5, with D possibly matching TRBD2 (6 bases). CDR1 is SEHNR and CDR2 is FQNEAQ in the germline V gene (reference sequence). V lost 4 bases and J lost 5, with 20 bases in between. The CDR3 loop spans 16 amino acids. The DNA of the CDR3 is TGTGCCAGCAGCTATGGGGGACGGACGGGAGTCGAGACCCAGTACTTC. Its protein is CASSYGGRTGVETQYF.

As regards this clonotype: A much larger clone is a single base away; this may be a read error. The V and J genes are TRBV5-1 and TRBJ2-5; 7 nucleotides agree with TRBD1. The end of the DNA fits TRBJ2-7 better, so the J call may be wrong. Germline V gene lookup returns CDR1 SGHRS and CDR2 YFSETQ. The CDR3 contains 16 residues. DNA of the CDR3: TGCGCCAGCGGCCCGACCGGGACAGCAAAAACCTACGAGCAGTACTTC. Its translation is CASGPTGTAKTYEQYF.

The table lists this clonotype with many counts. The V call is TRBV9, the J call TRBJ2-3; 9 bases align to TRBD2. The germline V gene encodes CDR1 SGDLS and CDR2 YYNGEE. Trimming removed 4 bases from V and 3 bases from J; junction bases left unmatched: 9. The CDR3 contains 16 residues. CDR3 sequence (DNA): TGTGCCAGCAGCCCCCTCGCGGGGGGGCTGACAGATACGCAGTATTTT. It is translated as CASSPLAGGLTDTQYF.

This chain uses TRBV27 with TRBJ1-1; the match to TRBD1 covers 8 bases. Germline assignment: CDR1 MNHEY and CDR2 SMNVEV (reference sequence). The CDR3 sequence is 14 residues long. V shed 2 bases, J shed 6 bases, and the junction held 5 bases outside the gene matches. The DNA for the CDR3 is TGTGCCAGCAGTTTAGGACAGGGACAACCTGAAGCTTTCTTT. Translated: CASSLGQGQPEAFF.

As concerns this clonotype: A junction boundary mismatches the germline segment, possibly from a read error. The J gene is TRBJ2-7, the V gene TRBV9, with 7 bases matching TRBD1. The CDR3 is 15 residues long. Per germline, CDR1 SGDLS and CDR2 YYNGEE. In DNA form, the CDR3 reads TGTGCCTGCAGCGTAGAAGGGACAGCCTCCTACGAGCAGTACTTC. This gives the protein CACSVEGTASYEQYF. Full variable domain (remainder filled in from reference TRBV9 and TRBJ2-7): DSGVTQTPKHLITATGQRVTLRCSPRSGDLSVYWYQQSLDQGLQFLIQYYNGEERAKGNILERFSAQQFPDLHSELNLSSLELGDSALYFCACSVEGTASYEQYFGPGTRLTVT.